This T cell receptor beta chain was captured in a study of blood T cell repertoires in COVID-19. For the study at large: The United States, Italy and Spain provided the acute and convalescent COVID-19 samples.

Original data processing: Reference gene primer amplification yielded estimated nucleated cell counts. Produced via immunoSEQ multiplex PCR; TCRdb's table is partial and in-frame only. That table is the source of V, J and clone size, and D and trimming were worked out from the DNA. Of over 200,000 clones listed, about 90% are singletons. Seattle cases were enrolled at active infection and followed longitudinally. The sample consisted of peripheral blood. The clonotype originates from a person in their late teens or twenties with COVID-19, enrolled during active disease.

This chain's CDR3 is CASSETLSFISGNTIYF. The CDR3 nucleotides read TGTGCCAGCAGTGAAACCCTAAGTTTTATCTCTGGAAACACCATATATTTT. The chain carries TRBV2 and TRBJ1-3; no firm D call. Germline assignment: CDR1 SNHLY and CDR2 FYNNEI. This CDR3 is 17 amino acids long. V lost 2 bases and J lost 0, with 14 bases in between.